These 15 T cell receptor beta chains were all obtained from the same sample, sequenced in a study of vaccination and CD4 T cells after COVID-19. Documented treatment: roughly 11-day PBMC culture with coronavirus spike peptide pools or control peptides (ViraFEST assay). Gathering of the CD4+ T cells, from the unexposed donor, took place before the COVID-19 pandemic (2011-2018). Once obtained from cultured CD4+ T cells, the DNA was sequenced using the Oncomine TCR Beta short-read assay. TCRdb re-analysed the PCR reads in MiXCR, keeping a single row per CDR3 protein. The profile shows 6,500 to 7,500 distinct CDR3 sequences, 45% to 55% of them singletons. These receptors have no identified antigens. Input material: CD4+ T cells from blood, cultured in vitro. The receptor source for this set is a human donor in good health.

In DNA, the CDR3 is TGCGCCAGCAGCCAAGCTAGCTCCACCACCGGGGAGCTGTTTTTT. Translating it yields CASSQASSTTGELFF. J is TRBJ2-2 and V is TRBV4-3; tentative D call: TRBD2 (5 bases). Trimming pared 1 base from V and 4 bases from J, leaving 10 bases between. Germline CDR1 reads LGHNA; CDR2 reads YSLEER. This CDR3 is built from 15 residues.

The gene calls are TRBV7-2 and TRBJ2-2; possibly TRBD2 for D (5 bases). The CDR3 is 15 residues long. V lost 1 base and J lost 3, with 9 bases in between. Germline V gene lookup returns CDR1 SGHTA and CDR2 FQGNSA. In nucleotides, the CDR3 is TGTGCCAGCAGCTTAGGAGCGGTAGACACCGGGGAGCTGTTTTTT. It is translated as CASSLGAVDTGELFF.

The CDR3 is CASRGVADTQYF. The CDR3 coding sequence is TGTGCCAGCAGGGGGGTGGCAGATACGCAGTATTTT. This chain uses TRBV3-1 with TRBJ2-3, with D perhaps given as TRBD1 or TRBD2 (5 bases each). Germline V lookup: CDR1 LGHDT, CDR2 YNNKEL (reference sequence). V gave up 6 bases and J gave up 4 bases, with 8 bases separating them. The CDR3 has 12 residues.

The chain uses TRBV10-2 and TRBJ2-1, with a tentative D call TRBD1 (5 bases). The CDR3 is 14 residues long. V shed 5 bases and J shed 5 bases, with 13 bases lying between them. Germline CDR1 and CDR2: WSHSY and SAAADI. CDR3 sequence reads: CASSIRAWDNEQFF. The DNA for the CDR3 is TGCGCCAGCAGTATCAGGGCGTGGGACAATGAGCAGTTCTTC.

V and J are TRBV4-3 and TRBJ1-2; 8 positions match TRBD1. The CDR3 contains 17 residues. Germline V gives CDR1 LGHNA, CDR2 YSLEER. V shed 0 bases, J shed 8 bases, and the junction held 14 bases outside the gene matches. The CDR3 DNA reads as TGCGCCAGCAGCCAAGATCGGGCAGGGGGCGCCCCGGGGGGCTACACCTTC. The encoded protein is CASSQDRAGGAPGGYTF.

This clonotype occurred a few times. The CDR3 protein is CASGVLRSNQPQHF. CDR3 bases: TGTGCCAGCGGTGTGCTCAGAAGCAATCAGCCCCAGCATTTT. The rearrangement links TRBV2 to TRBJ1-5; no clear D. Trimming removed 8 bases at V and 1 base at J, with 12 bases between. Germline lookup yields CDR1 SNHLY and CDR2 FYNNEI. The CDR3 sequence is 14 residues long.

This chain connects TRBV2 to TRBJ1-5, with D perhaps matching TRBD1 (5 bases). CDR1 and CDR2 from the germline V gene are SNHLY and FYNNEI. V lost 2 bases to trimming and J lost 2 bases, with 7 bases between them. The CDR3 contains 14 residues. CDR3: CASSERGGNQPQHF. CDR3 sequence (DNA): TGTGCCAGCAGTGAACGGGGGGGCAATCAGCCCCAGCATTTT.

The CDR3 region has the DNA TGTGCCAGCAGGGGCGTCCGGGACTTGGACGTAGACACCATATATTTT. This encodes CASRGVRDLDVDTIYF. The gene calls are TRBV12-3 or TRBV12-4 and TRBJ1-3, with D maybe TRBD1 (5 bases). The CDR3 is made up of 16 amino acids. The germline V and J ends were trimmed by 6 bases and 8 bases, with 23 bases remaining between them.

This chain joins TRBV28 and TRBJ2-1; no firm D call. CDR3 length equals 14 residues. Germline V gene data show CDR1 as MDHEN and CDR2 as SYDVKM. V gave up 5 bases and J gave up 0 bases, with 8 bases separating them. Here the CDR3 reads CASSPPGSYNEQFF. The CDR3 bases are TGTGCCAGCAGTCCCCCGGGCTCCTACAATGAGCAGTTCTTC.

CDR3 sequence reads: CSARLRINSNQPQHF. For the CDR3, the DNA is TGCAGTGCTAGGCTCAGGATTAATAGCAATCAGCCCCAGCATTTT. The chain combines TRBV20-1 with TRBJ1-5; D is ambiguous. In germline, CDR1 is DFQATT, CDR2 SNEGSKA (reference sequence). The CDR3 spans 15 residues. The germline V and J ends were trimmed by 3 bases and 0 bases, with 12 bases remaining between them.

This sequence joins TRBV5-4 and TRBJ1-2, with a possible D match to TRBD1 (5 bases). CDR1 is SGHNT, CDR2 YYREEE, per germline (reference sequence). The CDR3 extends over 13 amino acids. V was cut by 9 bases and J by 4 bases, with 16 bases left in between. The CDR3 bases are TGTGCCACACAGGAGCGGAGTTCCTATGGCTACACCTTC. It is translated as CATQERSSYGYTF.

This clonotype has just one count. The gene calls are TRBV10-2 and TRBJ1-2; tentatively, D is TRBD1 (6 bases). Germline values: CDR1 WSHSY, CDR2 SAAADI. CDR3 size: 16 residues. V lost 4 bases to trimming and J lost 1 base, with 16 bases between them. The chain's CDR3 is CASSALRTVVNYGYTF. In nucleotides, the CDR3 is TGCGCCAGCAGTGCCCTACGGACAGTGGTTAACTATGGCTACACCTTC.

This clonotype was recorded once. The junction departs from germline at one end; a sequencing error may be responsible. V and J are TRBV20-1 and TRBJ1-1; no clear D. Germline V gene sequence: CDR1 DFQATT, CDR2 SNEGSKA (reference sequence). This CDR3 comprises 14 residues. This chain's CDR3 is CSASFGVWGGEVFF. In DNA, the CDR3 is TGCAGTGCTAGTTTCGGGGTATGGGGTGGTGAAGTTTTCTTT.

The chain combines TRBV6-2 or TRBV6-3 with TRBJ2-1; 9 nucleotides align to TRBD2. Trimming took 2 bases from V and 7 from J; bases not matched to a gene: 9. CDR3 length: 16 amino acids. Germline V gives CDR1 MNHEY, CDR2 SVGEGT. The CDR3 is CASSYGGGGASNEQFF. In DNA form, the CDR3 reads TGTGCCAGCAGTTACGGGGGCGGGGGGGCCAGTAATGAGCAGTTCTTC.

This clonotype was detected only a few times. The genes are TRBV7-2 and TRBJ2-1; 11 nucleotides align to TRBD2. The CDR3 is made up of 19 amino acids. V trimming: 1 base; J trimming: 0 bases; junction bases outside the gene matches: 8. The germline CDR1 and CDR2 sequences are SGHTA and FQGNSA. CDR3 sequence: CASSLVGSGRGSSYNEQFF. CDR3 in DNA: TGTGCCAGCAGCTTAGTTGGTAGCGGGAGGGGGAGCTCCTACAATGAGCAGTTCTTC.